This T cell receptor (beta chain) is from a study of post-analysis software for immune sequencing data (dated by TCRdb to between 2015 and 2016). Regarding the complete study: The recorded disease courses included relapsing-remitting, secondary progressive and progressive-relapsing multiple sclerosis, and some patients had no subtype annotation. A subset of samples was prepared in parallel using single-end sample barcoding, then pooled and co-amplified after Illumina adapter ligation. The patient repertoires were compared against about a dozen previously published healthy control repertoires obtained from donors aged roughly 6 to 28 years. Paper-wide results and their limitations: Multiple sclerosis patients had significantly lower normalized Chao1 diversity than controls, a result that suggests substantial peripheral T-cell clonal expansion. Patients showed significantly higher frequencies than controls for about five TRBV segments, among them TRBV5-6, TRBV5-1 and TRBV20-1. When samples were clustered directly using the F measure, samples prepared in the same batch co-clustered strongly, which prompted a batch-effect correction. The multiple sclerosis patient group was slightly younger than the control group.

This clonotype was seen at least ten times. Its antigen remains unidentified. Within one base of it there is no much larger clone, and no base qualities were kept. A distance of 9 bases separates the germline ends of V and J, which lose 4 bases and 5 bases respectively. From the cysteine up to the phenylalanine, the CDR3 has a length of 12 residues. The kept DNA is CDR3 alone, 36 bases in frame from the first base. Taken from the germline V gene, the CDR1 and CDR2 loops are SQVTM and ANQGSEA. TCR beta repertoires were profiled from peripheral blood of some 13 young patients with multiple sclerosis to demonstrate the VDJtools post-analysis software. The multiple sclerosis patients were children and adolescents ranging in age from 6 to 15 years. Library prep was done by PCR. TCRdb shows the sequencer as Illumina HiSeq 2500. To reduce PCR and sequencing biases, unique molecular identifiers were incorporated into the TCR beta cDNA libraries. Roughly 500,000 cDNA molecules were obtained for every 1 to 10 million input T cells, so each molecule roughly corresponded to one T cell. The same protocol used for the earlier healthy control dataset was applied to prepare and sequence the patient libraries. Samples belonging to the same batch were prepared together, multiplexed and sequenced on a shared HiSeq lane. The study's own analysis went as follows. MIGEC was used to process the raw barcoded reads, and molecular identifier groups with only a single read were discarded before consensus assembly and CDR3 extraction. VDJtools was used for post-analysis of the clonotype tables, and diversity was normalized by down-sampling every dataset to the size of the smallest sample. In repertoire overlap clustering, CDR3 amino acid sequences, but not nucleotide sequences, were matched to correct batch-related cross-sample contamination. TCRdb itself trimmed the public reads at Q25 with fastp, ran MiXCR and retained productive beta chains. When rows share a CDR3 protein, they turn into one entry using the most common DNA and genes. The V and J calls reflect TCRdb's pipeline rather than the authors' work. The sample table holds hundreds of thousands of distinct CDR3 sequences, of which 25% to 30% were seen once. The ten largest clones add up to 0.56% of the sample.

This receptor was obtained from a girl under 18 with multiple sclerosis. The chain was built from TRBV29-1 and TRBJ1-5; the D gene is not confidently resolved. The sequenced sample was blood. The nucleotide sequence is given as TGCAGCGTTGGGGAAAACGATCAGCCCCAGCATTTT. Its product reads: CSVGENDQPQHF.